This T cell receptor beta chain derives from a study of T cells in narcolepsy. Method: immunoSEQ multiplex PCR; TCRdb's copy keeps in-frame clones and lacks some. Of approximately 16,000 clones in the sample, approximately 72% were seen once. Germline CDR1 and CDR2: SGHNT and YYREEE (reference sequence). This CDR3 contains 14 residues. V was pared by 4 bases and J by 9 bases, with 17 bases between. This TCR was recovered from a human donor with narcolepsy. Sequencing used CD45RA- memory CD8+ T cells from PBMCs. The chain is built from TRBV5-4 and TRBJ2-1; D is ambiguous. The CDR3 loop is CASSPATETGEQFF. CDR3 coding DNA: TGTGCCAGCAGCCCCGCAACCGAAACGGGTGAGCAGTTCTTC.